The 9 T cell receptor beta chains given below trace back to one sample, sequenced in a study of cytomegalovirus exposure and HLA in healthy donors. PCR involved 60 Vbeta and 13 Jbeta primers. TCRdb keeps only in-frame clones here, not all; method: immunoSEQ multiplex PCR. Among 99,000 or so clones listed, roughly a tenth were seen once. The source material was PBMCs. Receptors were obtained from a man between 40 and 49 years old in good health and CMV-seropositive.

V usage is TRBV2 and J usage is TRBJ2-7, with 8 bases aligning to TRBD1. Germline V CDR1 and CDR2: SNHLY, FYNNEI. This CDR3 has 13 residues. J gave up 2 bases and V 5 bases, and 2 bases lay outside the gene matches. This CDR3 reads CASSRTGTYEQYF. In DNA form, the CDR3 reads TGTGCCAGCAGTCGGACAGGGACCTACGAGCAGTACTTC.

The genes are TRBV10-3 and TRBJ2-7; D remains unclear. V was shortened by 5 bases and J by 0 bases, with 11 bases between the two germline ends. Per germline, CDR1 ENHRY and CDR2 SYGVKD. There are 14 residues in the CDR3. The CDR3 DNA follows: TGTGCCATCAGTCGATCTGAGGTCTCCTACGAGCAGTACTTC. Translation gives CAISRSEVSYEQYF.

The chain combines TRBV6-5 with TRBJ2-7, with TRBD2 as a possible D gene (6 bases). CDR1 and CDR2 (germline): MNHEY, SVGAGI. This CDR3 has 14 residues. Deletions cut 2 bases from V and 2 bases from J, with 10 bases between. The DNA for the CDR3 is TGTGCCAGCAGTTACGGGGGGAGCCCCTACGAGCAGTACTTC. This translates into CASSYGGSPYEQYF.

This clone showed up just a few times. CDR3 sequence reads: CASSAAGGTSDQTQYF. The CDR3, as DNA: TGTGCCAGTAGTGCCGCTGGGGGGACTTCCGACCAGACCCAGTACTTC. The rearrangement joins TRBV19 to TRBJ2-5; a weak D match, TRBD2 (6 bases). The CDR3 runs 16 residues. Per the germline V gene, CDR1 is LNHDA and CDR2 is SQIVND (reference sequence). The germline V and J ends were trimmed by 5 bases and 6 bases, with 22 bases remaining between them.

A few counts support this clone. The chain recombines TRBV2 with TRBJ1-5; 7 positions agree with TRBD1. Trimming at V came to 3 bases and at J to 12 bases, leaving 5 bases not matched to a gene. Germline V gives CDR1 SNHLY, CDR2 FYNNEI. This CDR3 is built from 12 residues. In nucleotides, the CDR3 is TGTGCCAGCAGTGAGCGCGGACAGGTCCAGCATTTT. Translated: CASSERGQVQHF.

V and J are TRBV9 and TRBJ2-6; D perhaps matches TRBD2 (5 bases). There are 16 residues in the CDR3. V was cut by 4 bases and J by 0 bases, with 11 bases left in between. Germline V gene sequence: CDR1 SGDLS, CDR2 YYNGEE. CDR3 DNA: TGTGCCAGCAGCACGAGGGTCCTCTCTGGGGCCAACGTCCTGACTTTC. This sequence encodes CASSTRVLSGANVLTF.

The chain employs TRBV5-1 and TRBJ2-7, with 7 nucleotides matching TRBD1. Trimming cost V 6 bases and J 3 bases; bases outside gene matches: 6. Looked up from germline, CDR1 is SGHRS and CDR2 is YFSETQ. The CDR3 loop spans 13 amino acids. The CDR3 coding sequence is TGCGCCAGCAAAAGGGACAGCAACTACGAGCAGTACTTC. Encoded protein: CASKRDSNYEQYF.

This sequence joins TRBV10-3 and TRBJ2-5; perhaps TRBD2 as D (6 bases). This CDR3 has 15 residues. Germline CDR1 is ENHRY and CDR2 is SYGVKD. Trimming removed 0 bases at V and 2 bases at J, with 10 bases between. CDR3 sequence: CAISESGGLQETQYF. In DNA, the CDR3 is TGTGCCATCAGTGAGTCGGGAGGACTTCAAGAGACCCAGTACTTC.

The genes are TRBV9 and TRBJ1-1; 7 nucleotides align to TRBD1. The J segment lost 3 bases and the V segment lost 4 bases, leaving 3 bases of the junction unmatched. The germline V gene has CDR1 SGDLS and CDR2 YYNGEE. The CDR3 contains 13 residues. CDR3 protein: CASSRQGDTEAFF. The CDR3 coding sequence is TGTGCCAGCAGCCGACAGGGAGACACTGAAGCTTTCTTT.